This T cell receptor beta chain is from a study of blood T cells in healthy people across ages. Study-level points and caveats: Per million T cells, TCR beta diversity dropped roughly linearly as age increased.

This clonotype was seen at least ten times. Its antigen is as yet unknown. The CDR3 totals 14 residues. V was pared by 2 bases and J by 2 bases, with 8 bases between. Germline CDR1 and CDR2: SNHLY and FYNNEI. Using a J-beta primer mix together with a sample-barcoded 5' primer, a second PCR was run for roughly 7 to 11 cycles. Every cDNA was tagged by a template-switch adaptor with 12 random nucleotides. TCRdb independently ran MiXCR on the 5' RACE reads; one entry per CDR3 protein. The sample holds 600,000 to 800,000 distinct CDR3 sequences, more than 45% seen once. The chain combines TRBV2 with TRBJ2-3; no clear D. This TCR was recovered from a woman of 80 years or more in good health. Material: blood. The CDR3 loop is CASSEHSYTDTQYF. CDR3 nucleotide sequence: TGTGCCAGCAGTGAACACTCTTACACAGATACGCAGTATTTT.